The clone carrying this T cell receptor (beta chain) was seen more than once but under ten times. The antigen is unknown. The entry originates in a study of cytomegalovirus exposure and HLA in healthy donors. In the PCR, 60 Vbeta and 13 Jbeta primers were used. Here immunoSEQ multiplex PCR was the method, and the copy in TCRdb shows in-frame clones only, minus some. The sample contains a few hundred thousand clones, roughly four fifths of which appear only once. General study results and limits: Immune exposure information comprised only CMV serostatus. Presence/absence analyses took donor sequencing depth as roughly uniform. When a later analysis was performed, an Asian-associated ancestry cluster reportedly had fewer N-insertions than the approximately 690-donor mean.

The CDR3 is 16 residues long. J gave up 2 bases and V 2 bases, and 6 bases lay outside the gene matches. Germline V gene sequence: CDR1 SGHTA, CDR2 FQGNSA. This sequence originates from a middle-aged woman in good health and CMV-seropositive. The chain uses TRBV7-2 and TRBJ2-3, with 8 bases aligning to TRBD2. Sequenced material: PBMCs. CDR3 nucleotide sequence: TGTGCCAGCAGCTTAATAGCGGGACTCAACACAGATACGCAGTATTTT. Translated, it gives CASSLIAGLNTDTQYF.